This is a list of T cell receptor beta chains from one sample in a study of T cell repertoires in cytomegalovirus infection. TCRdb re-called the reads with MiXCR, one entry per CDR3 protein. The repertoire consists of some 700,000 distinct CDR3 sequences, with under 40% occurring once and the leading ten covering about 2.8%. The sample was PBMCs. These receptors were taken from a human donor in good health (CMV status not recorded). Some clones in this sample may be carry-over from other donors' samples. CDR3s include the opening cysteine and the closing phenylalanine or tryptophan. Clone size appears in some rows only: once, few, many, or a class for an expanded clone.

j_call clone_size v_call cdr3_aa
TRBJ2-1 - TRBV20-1 CSASTGPSYNEQFF
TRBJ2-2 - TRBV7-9 CASPTGGGPYTGELFF
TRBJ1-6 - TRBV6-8 CASSYSKGYSPLHF
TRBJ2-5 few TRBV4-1 CASSQESPQETQYF
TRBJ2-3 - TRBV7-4 CASSSRDRGLLGSPDTQYF
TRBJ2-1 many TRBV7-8 CASSFLAESFYNEQFF
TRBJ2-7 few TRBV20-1 CSAPGAGVGSYEQYF
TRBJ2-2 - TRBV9 CASSVDRTRVPGELFF
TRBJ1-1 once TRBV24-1 CATREAGGRTEAFF
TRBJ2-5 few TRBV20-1 CSAVRETQYF
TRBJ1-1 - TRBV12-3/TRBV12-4 CASRIPGGYTEAFF
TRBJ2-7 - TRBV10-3 CAISPDPTPGEQYF
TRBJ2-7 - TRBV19 CASRGSHRGYEQYF
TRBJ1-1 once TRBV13 CARSFTGNTEAFF
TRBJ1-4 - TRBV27 CASSLPPGPRGTNEKLFF
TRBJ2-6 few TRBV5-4 CASSLANAFSGANVLTF
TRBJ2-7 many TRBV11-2 CASSLSGSGDYEQYF
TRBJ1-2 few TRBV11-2 CASSLVRDNYGYTF
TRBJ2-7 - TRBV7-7 CASSLGQGGLEEQYF
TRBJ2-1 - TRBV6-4 CASSDPRAGVNEQFF
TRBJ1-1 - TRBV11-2 CASSNNRGTEAFF
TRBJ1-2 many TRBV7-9 CASSLDRGEDYGYTF
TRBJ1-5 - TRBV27 CASSSDVPSDNQPQHF
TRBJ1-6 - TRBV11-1 CASSPGRGPPLHF
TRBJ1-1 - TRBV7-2 CSRSPRTGRISFF
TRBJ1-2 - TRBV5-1 CASSLAGDRQTYTF
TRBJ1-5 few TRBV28 CASSRLRGLEPQHF
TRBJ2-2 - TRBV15 CATSRDYRNTGELFF
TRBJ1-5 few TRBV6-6 CASSYDGELPQHF
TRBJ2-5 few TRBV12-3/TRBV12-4 CASSPSQGQETQYF
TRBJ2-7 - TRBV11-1 CASSRTDRGPHEQYF
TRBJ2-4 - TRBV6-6 CASASSVNIQYF
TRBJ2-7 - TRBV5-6 CASSLSGLAGGLRTYEQYF
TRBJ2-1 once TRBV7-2 CASSQLPGLAGDNEQFF
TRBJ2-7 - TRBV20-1 CRPSFGPGNRHEQYF
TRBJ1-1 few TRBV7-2 CASSEYRDSEAFF
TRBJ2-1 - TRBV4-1 CASSPQGGRESVPGSEFF
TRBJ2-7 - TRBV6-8 CASRGKGASYEQYF
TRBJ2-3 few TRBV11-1 CASSPRSGSGTDTQYF
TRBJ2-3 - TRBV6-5 CASSYDGTDTQYF
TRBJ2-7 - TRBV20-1 CSARDPTVGPYEQYF
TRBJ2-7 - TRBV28 CASSPPGLAVYEQYF
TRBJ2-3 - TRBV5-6 CASSSYQVAESTDTQYF
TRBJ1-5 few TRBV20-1 CSARSFGRENQPQHF
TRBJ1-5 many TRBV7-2 CASSGGQGFNQPQHF
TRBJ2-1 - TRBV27 CASSLTGGSVKYEQFF
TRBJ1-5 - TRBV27 CASKSRQGMDQPQHF
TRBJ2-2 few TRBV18 CASSPSLTSGRIDTGELFF
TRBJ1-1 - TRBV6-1 CASSDREGNTEAFF
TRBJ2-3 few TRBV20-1 CSAPRGVAASTDTQYF
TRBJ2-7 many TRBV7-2 CASSLRAVGLSYEQYF
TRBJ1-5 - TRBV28 CASSTRQYSNQPQHF
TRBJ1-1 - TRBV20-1 CSAREATGDAFF
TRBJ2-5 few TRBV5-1 CASSLAARQEETQYF
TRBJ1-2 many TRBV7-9 CASSPLTGGVYGYTF
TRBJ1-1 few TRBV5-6 CASTSLSGRMNTEAFF
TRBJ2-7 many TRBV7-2 CASSLVFREQYF
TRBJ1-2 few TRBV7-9 CASSLVWDLVTNYGYTF
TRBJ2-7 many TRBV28 CASSLVPSYEQYF